This T cell receptor beta chain is drawn from a study of cytotoxic CD8 clonotypes in ibrutinib-treated CLL. About the research overall: The group held 11 to 12 relapsed/refractory and under 16 treatment-naive patients, with some 17 IGHV unmutated. Productive templates averaged 255,043 per sample, and productive rearrangements around 92,000. Regarding the study as a whole: Starting clonality was above that of age-matched healthy donors and tracked circulating CD8+ T-cell counts.

The CDR3 has 15 residues. Germline loops: CDR1 MNHEY, CDR2 SVGAGI. With 2 bases removed from V and 1 base from J, the gap between germline ends came to 12 bases. Clones were read by immunoSEQ multiplex PCR, and TCRdb kept only the in-frame ones, dropping some. The data hold some 40,000 clones, with 65% to 70% observed a single time. This clone was seen a handful of times. The antigen is unknown. The chain links TRBV6-5 to TRBJ2-7, with a possible D match to TRBD2 (7 bases). The sequencing used PBMCs, collected at disease progression, from a patient treated with ibrutinib. This clonotype originated in a human donor with chronic lymphocytic leukemia. The CDR3 loop reads CASSYGGALSYEQYF. The CDR3 DNA reads as TGTGCCAGCAGTTACGGGGGGGCATTGTCCTACGAGCAGTACTTC.